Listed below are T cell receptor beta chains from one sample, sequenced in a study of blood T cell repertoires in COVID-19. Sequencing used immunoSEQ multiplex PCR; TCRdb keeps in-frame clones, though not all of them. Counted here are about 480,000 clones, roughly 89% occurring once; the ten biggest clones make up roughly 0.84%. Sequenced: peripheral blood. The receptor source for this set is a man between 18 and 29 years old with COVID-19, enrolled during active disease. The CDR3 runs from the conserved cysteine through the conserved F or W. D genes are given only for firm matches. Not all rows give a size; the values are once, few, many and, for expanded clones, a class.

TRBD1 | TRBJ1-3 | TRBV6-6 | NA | TGTGCCAGCAACTCGGACAGGGGTAGACACACCATATATTTT | CASNSDRGRHTIYF
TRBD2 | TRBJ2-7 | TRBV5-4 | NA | TGTGCCAGCAGCCTCGGTTACACACGGTCCTCTAGCGGGAGGGACGAGCAGTACTTC | CASSLGYTRSSSGRDEQYF
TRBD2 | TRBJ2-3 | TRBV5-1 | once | TGCGCCAGCAGCTTACAGTTCCCCGGTGTAGCGGGAGTGGCAGATACGCAGTATTTT | CASSLQFPGVAGVADTQYF
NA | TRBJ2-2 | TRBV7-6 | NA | TGTGCCAGCAGCCTCCGACAGGACACCGGGGAGCTGTTTTTT | CASSLRQDTGELFF
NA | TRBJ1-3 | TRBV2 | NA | TGTGCCAGCTTGGGGACAACTGGAAACACCATATATTTT | CASLGTTGNTIYF
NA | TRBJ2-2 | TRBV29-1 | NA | TGCAGCGTTGAAGGTCAGGAAAACACCGGGGAGCTGTTTTTT | CSVEGQENTGELFF
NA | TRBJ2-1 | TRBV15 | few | TGTGCCACTAAAGGAGGGAGCTACAATGAGCAGTTCTTC | CATKGGSYNEQFF
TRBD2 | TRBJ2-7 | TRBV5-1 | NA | TGCGCCAGCAGCTTAAGACTAGCGGCGAATTCCTACGAGCAGTACTTC | CASSLRLAANSYEQYF
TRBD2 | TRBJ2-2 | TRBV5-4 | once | TGTGCCAGCAGCCCGACTAGCGGGAGGGGGAGCGGGGAGCTGTTTTTT | CASSPTSGRGSGELFF
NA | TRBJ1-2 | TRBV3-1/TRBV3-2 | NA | TGTGCCAGCAGCCAAGATCTGATGCAGGGGCGCGGCTACACCTTC | CASSQDLMQGRGYTF
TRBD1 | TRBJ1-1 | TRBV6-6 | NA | TGTGCCAGCAGGACGGGACAGTTGAACACTGAAGCTTTCTTT | CASRTGQLNTEAFF
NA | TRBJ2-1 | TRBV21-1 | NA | TGTGCCAGCAGTTCCGAGGGCTCCTACAATGAGCAGTTCTTC | CASSSEGSYNEQFF
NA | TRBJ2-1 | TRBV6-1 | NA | TGTGCCAGCAGTGAAGCGGGGGGTTTGCAGGATGAGCAGTTCTTC | CASSEAGGLQDEQFF
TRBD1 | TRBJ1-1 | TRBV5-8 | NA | TGTGCCAGCAAGGGACAGGGGTTAGTTTCAGGTGAAGCTTTCTTT | CASKGQGLVSGEAFF
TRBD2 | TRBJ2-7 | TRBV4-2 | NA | TGTGCCAGCAGCCAAGTATCCCGGGAGGGCCGGGGGCTCGAGCAGTACTTC | CASSQVSREGRGLEQYF
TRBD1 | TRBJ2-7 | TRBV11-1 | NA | TGTGCCAGCAGCTGGGGGAGAGGGGGCGGCTACGAGCAGTACTTC | CASSWGRGGGYEQYF
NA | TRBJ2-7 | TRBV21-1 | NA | TGTGCCAGCAGCATACTACCCTCGGGACAGGGTTTTTATGCGGGCGAGCAGTACTTC | CASSILPSGQGFYAGEQYF
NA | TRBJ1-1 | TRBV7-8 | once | TGTGCCAGCAGCTTAGGGCGGCTGAACACTGAAGCTTTCTTT | CASSLGRLNTEAFF
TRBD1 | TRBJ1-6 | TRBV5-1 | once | TGCGCCACCGGTGACGGACAGGGCGATAATTCACCCCTCCACTTT | CATGDGQGDNSPLHF
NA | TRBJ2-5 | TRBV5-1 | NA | TGCGCCAGCAGCTTGGGTGGCGGGCAAGAGACCCAGTACTTC | CASSLGGGQETQYF
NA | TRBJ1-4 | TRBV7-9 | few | TGTGCCAGCAGCTTACGGTTATCAAAACTGTTTTTT | CASSLRLSKLFF
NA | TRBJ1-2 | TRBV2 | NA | TGTGCCAGCAGTGAACGGGGAGAGAACTATGGCTACACCTTC | CASSERGENYGYTF
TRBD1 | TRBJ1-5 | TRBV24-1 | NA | TGTGCCACCAGTGACCGGACAGGGGACAATCAGCCCCAGCATTTT | CATSDRTGDNQPQHF
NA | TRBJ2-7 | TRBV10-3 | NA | TGTGCCAAGAGAGCGGGTCCGGACTCCTACGAGCAGTACTTC | CAKRAGPDSYEQYF
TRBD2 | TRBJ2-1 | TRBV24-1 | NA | TGTGCCACCAGTGATCCCCGGGACTACCACAATGAGCAGTTCTTC | CATSDPRDYHNEQFF
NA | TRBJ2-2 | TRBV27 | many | TGTGCCAGCAGTTTACTCTCCTTCGGTGGGGGGACCGGGGAGCTGTTTTTT | CASSLLSFGGGTGELFF